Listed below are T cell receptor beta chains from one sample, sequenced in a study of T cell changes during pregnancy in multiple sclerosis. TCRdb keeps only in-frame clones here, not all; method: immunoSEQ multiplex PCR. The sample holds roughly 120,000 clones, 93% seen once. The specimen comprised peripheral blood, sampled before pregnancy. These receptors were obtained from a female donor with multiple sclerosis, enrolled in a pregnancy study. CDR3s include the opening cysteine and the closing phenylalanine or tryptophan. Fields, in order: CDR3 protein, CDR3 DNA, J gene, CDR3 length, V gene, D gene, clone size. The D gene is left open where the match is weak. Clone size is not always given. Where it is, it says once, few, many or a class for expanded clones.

cdr3_aa: CASSPGQGMGQETQYF
cdr3_nt: TGCGCCAGCAGCCCGGGACAGGGGATGGGCCAAGAGACCCAGTACTTC
j_call: TRBJ2-5
cdr3_length: 16
v_call: TRBV4-1
d_call: TRBD1
clone_size: -

cdr3_aa: CASSLGGNHEQYF
cdr3_nt: TGTGCCAGCAGCTTAGGAGGGAACCACGAGCAGTACTTC
j_call: TRBJ2-7
cdr3_length: 13
v_call: TRBV11-2
d_call: -
clone_size: once

cdr3_aa: CASSEGAVTQHF
cdr3_nt: TGTGCCAGCAGTGAGGGGGCAGTTACCCAGCATTTT
j_call: TRBJ1-5
cdr3_length: 12
v_call: TRBV2
d_call: -
clone_size: -

cdr3_aa: CASGGNEQFF
cdr3_nt: TGTGCCAGCGGAGGCAATGAGCAGTTCTTC
j_call: TRBJ2-1
cdr3_length: 10
v_call: TRBV2
d_call: -
clone_size: -

cdr3_aa: CASSLAGGTGTEAFF
cdr3_nt: TGCGCCAGCAGCTTGGCCGGTGGGACTGGAACTGAAGCTTTCTTT
j_call: TRBJ1-1
cdr3_length: 15
v_call: TRBV5-1
d_call: -
clone_size: once

cdr3_aa: CASSQVWPGTGSANTGELFF
cdr3_nt: TGTGCCAGCAGCCAAGTATGGCCCGGGACAGGGTCCGCGAACACCGGGGAGCTGTTTTTT
j_call: TRBJ2-2
cdr3_length: 20
v_call: TRBV4-2
d_call: TRBD1
clone_size: -

cdr3_aa: CASSLGTSAYTDTQYF
cdr3_nt: TGTGCCAGCAGCTTGGGGACTAGCGCATACACAGATACGCAGTATTTT
j_call: TRBJ2-3
cdr3_length: 16
v_call: TRBV7-3
d_call: TRBD2
clone_size: -

cdr3_aa: CASSVSEAFF
cdr3_nt: TGTGCCAGCAGTGTATCTGAAGCTTTCTTT
j_call: TRBJ1-1
cdr3_length: 10
v_call: TRBV2
d_call: -
clone_size: few

cdr3_aa: CASSLAVTSGSRNEQYF
cdr3_nt: TGCGCCAGCAGCTTGGCCGTGACTAGCGGGAGTAGGAACGAGCAGTACTTC
j_call: TRBJ2-7
cdr3_length: 17
v_call: TRBV5-1
d_call: TRBD2
clone_size: -

cdr3_aa: CASSLEGSGGPLETQYF
cdr3_nt: TGCGCCAGCAGCTTGGAAGGTTCGGGAGGGCCCCTAGAGACCCAGTACTTC
j_call: TRBJ2-5
cdr3_length: 17
v_call: TRBV5-1
d_call: TRBD2
clone_size: -

cdr3_aa: CASSFFGQSNQPQHF
cdr3_nt: TGTGCCAGCAGTTTCTTTGGCCAGAGCAATCAGCCCCAGCATTTT
j_call: TRBJ1-5
cdr3_length: 15
v_call: TRBV27
d_call: -
clone_size: -

cdr3_aa: CASLLQGQGIYNEQFF
cdr3_nt: TGTGCCAGCCTACTCCAGGGACAGGGAATTTACAATGAGCAGTTCTTC
j_call: TRBJ2-1
cdr3_length: 16
v_call: TRBV11-2
d_call: TRBD1
clone_size: -

cdr3_aa: CASSTGPQGMNEQFF
cdr3_nt: TGTGCCAGCAGCACCGGCCCTCAGGGGATGAATGAGCAGTTCTTC
j_call: TRBJ2-1
cdr3_length: 15
v_call: TRBV9
d_call: -
clone_size: -

cdr3_aa: CAISDLRTGAYEQYF
cdr3_nt: TGTGCCATCAGTGATCTCCGGACAGGGGCCTACGAGCAGTACTTC
j_call: TRBJ2-7
cdr3_length: 15
v_call: TRBV10-3
d_call: TRBD1
clone_size: -

cdr3_aa: CATSDRGNTEAFF
cdr3_nt: TGTGCCACTTCAGATCGGGGGAACACTGAAGCTTTCTTT
j_call: TRBJ1-1
cdr3_length: 13
v_call: TRBV19
d_call: -
clone_size: -

cdr3_aa: CASSLVAAAWDEQYF
cdr3_nt: TGTGCCAGCAGCTTGGTGGCGGCAGCGTGGGACGAGCAGTACTTC
j_call: TRBJ2-7
cdr3_length: 15
v_call: TRBV5-4
d_call: -
clone_size: -

cdr3_aa: CASSLFGGRVHNEQYF
cdr3_nt: TGTGCCAGCAGTTTATTTGGCGGGAGGGTACATAACGAGCAGTACTTC
j_call: TRBJ2-7
cdr3_length: 16
v_call: TRBV27
d_call: TRBD2
clone_size: -

cdr3_aa: CASSAQGLSYEQYF
cdr3_nt: TGTGCCAGCAGCGCCCAGGGCCTCTCCTACGAGCAGTACTTC
j_call: TRBJ2-7
cdr3_length: 14
v_call: TRBV11-2
d_call: -
clone_size: -

cdr3_aa: CASRTGAGGYTF
cdr3_nt: TGTGCCAGCAGAACAGGGGCTGGTGGCTACACCTTC
j_call: TRBJ1-2
cdr3_length: 12
v_call: TRBV2
d_call: TRBD1
clone_size: -

cdr3_aa: CASSLLTGTSGRTYEQYF
cdr3_nt: TGTGCCAGCAGTTTGTTAACCGGGACTAGCGGGAGGACCTACGAGCAGTACTTC
j_call: TRBJ2-7
cdr3_length: 18
v_call: TRBV27
d_call: TRBD2
clone_size: once

cdr3_aa: CASSWGLVFPLQQFF
cdr3_nt: TGTGCCAGCAGCTGGGGACTAGTTTTTCCCCTACAGCAGTTCTTC
j_call: TRBJ2-1
cdr3_length: 15
v_call: TRBV13
d_call: TRBD2
clone_size: -